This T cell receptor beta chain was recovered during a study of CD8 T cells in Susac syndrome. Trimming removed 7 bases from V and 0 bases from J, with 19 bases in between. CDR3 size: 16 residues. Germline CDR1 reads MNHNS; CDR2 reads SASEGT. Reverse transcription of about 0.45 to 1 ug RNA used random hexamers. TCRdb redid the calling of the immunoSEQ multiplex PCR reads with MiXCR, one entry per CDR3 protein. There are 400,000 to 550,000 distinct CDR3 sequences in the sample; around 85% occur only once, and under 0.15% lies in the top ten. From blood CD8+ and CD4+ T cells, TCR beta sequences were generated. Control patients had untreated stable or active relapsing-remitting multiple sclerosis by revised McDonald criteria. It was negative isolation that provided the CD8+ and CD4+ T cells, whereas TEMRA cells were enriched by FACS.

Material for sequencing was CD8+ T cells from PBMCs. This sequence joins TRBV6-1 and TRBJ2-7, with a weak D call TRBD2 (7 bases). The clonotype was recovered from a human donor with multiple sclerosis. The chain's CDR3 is CASTLDREDSSYEQYF. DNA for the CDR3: TGTGCCAGCACCCTAGACCGGGAGGACAGCTCCTACGAGCAGTACTTC.